Given below is one T cell receptor (beta chain) in context. The CDR3 length is 16 residues. Germline lookup yields CDR1 WSHSY and CDR2 SAAADI. Trimming removed 1 base from V and 5 bases from J; junction bases left unmatched: 9. The data were produced by immunoSEQ multiplex PCR, yet TCRdb's version contains in-frame clones alone and is incomplete. The table has under 95,000 clones, about 92% seen once. The data originate from a study of T cell responses to AZD1222 COVID-19 vaccine. The receptor's source is an adult in good health. The sample in question was peripheral blood, obtained on day 0 of AZD1222 vaccination. V usage is TRBV10-2 and J usage is TRBJ2-5, with 8 bases aligning to TRBD1. Here the CDR3 DNA reads TGCGCCAGCAGTGAGTTGCGAGGACAGGGCTCGGAGACCCAGTACTTC. It yields the protein CASSELRGQGSETQYF.